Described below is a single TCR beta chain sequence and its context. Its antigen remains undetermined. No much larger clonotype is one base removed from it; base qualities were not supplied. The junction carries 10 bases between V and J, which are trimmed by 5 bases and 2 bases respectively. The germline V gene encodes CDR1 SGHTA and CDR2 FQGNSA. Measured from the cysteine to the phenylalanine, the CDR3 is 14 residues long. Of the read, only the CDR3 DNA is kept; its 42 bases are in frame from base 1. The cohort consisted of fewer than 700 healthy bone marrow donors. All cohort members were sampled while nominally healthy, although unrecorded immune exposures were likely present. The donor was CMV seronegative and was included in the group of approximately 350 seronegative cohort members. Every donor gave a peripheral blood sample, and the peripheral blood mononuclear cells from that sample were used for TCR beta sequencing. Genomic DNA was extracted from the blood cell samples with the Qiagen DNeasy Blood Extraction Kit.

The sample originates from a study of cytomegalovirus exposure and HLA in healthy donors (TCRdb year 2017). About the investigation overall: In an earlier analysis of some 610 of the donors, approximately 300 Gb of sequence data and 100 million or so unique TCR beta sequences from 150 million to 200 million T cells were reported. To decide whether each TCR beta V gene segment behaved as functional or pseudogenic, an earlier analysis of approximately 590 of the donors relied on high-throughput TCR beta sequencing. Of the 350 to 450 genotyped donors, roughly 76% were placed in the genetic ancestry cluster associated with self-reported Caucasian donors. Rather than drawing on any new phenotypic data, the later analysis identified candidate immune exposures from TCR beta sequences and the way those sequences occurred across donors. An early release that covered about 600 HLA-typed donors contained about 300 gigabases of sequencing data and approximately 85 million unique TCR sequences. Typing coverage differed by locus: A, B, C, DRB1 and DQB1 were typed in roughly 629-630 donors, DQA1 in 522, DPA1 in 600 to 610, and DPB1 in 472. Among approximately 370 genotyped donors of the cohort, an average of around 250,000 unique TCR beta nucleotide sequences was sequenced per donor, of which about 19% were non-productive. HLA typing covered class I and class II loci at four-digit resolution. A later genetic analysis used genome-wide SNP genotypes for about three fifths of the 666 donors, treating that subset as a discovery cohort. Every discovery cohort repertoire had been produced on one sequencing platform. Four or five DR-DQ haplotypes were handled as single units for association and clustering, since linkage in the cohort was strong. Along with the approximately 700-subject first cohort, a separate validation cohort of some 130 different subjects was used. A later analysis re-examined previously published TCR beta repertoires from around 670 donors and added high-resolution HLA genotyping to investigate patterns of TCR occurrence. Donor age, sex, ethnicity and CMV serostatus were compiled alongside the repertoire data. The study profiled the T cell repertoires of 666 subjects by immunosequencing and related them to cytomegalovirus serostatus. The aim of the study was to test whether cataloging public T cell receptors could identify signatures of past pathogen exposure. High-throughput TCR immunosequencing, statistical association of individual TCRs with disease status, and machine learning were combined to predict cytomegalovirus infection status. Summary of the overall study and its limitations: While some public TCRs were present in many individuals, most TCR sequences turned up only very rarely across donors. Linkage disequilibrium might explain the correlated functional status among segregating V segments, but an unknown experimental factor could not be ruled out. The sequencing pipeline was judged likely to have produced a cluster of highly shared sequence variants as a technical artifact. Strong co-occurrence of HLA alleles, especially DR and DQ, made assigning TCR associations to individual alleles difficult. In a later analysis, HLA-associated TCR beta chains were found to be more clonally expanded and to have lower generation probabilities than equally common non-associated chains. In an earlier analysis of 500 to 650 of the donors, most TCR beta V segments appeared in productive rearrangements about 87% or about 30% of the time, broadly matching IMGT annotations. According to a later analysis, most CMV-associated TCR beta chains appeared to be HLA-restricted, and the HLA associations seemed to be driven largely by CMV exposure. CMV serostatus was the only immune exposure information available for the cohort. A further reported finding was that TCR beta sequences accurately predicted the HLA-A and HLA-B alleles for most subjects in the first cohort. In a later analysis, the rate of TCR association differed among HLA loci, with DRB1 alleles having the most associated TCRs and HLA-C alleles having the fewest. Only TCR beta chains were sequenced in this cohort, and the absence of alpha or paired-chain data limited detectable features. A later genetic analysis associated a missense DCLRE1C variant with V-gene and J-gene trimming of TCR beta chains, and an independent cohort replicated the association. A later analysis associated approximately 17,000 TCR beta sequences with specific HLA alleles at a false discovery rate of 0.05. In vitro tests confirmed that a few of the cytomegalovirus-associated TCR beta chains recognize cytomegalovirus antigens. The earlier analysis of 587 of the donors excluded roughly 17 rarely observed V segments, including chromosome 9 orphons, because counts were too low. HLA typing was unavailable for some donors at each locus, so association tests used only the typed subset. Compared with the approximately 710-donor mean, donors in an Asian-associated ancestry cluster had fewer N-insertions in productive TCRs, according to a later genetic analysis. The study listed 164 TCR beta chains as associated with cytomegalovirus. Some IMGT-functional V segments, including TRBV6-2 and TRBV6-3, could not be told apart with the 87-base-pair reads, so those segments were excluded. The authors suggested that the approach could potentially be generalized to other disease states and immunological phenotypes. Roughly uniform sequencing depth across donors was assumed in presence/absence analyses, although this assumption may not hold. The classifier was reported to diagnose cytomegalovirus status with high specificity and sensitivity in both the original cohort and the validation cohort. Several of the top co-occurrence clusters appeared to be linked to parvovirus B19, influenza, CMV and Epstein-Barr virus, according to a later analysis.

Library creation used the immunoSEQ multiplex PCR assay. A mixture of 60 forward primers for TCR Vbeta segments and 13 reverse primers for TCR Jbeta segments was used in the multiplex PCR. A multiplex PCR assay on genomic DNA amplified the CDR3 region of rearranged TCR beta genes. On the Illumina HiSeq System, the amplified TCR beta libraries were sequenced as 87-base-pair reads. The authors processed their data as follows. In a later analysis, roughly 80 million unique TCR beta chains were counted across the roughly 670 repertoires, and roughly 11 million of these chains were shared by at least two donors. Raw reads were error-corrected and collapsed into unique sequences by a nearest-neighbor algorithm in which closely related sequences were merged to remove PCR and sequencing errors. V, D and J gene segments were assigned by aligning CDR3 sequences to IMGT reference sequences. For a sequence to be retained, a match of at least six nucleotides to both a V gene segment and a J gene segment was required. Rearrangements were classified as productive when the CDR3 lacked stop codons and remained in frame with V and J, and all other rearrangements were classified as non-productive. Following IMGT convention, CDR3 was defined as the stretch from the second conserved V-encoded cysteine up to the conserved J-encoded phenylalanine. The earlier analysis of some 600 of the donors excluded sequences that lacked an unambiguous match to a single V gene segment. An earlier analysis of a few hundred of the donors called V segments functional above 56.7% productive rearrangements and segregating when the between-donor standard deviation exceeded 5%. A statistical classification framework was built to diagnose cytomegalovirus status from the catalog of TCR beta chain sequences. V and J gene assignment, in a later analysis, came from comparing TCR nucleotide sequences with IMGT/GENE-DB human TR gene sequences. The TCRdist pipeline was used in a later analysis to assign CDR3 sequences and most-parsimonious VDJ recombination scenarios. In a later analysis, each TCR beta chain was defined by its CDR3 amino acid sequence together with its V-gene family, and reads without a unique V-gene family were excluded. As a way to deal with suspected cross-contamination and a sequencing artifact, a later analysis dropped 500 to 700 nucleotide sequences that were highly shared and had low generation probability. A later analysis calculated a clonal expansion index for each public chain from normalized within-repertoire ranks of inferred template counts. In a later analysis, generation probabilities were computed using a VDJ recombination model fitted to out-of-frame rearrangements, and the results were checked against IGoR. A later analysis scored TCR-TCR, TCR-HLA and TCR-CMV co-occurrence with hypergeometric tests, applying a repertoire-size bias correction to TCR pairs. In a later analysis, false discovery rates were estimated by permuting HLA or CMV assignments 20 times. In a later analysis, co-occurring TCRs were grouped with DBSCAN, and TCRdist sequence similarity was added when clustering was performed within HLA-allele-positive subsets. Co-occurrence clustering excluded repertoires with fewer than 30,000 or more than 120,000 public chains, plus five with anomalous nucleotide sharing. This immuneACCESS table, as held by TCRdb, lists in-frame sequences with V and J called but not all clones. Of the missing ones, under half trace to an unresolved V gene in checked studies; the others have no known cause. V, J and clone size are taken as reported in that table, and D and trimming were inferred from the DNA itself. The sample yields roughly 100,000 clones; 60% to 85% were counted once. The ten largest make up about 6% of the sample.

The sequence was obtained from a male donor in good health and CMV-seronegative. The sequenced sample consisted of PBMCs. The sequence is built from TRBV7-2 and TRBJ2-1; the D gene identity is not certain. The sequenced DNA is TGTGCCAGCAGCCATGACACCCCCTACAATGAGCAGTTCTTC. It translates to CASSHDTPYNEQFF.